This passage covers 26 T cell receptor beta chains from one sample sequenced in a study of T cell therapy after organ transplantation. Their specific antigens are unknown. Profiling relied on immunoSEQ multiplex PCR, and the TCRdb table lists in-frame clones only, not all of them. This sample has about 2,300 clones, with 70% found just once. The sequenced sample was CD8+ T cells from blood, obtained before autologous CMV-specific T cell therapy. The source of these receptors is a human patient who had received a solid organ transplant and had CMV disease.

This chain joins TRBV5-8 and TRBJ2-7; the match to TRBD1 covers 9 bases. Looked up from germline, CDR1 is SGHTS and CDR2 is YDEGEE. V shed 2 bases and J 4 bases; nucleotides not matched to a gene: 1. This CDR3 has 13 residues. CDR3 amino acids: CASSLQGAYEQYF. For the CDR3, the DNA is TGTGCCAGCAGCTTACAGGGGGCATACGAGCAGTACTTC.

V usage is TRBV27 and J usage is TRBJ1-1; D is unresolved. Deletions cut 2 bases from V and 0 bases from J, with 7 bases between. There are 14 residues in the CDR3. Germline assignment: CDR1 MNHEY and CDR2 SMNVEV (reference sequence). The CDR3 protein is CASSLRIMNTEAFF. The CDR3 DNA follows: TGTGCCAGCAGTTTAAGGATTATGAACACTGAAGCTTTCTTT.

This clone was seen a few times. The V and J genes are TRBV6-5 and TRBJ2-7; TRBD2 matches at 11 bases. This CDR3 region has 14 residues. Per the germline V gene, CDR1 is MNHEY and CDR2 is SVGAGI. V lost 6 bases, J lost 2 bases, and 3 bases stayed unmatched. The CDR3 here is CASRTSGIPYEQYF. The CDR3 bases are TGTGCCAGCAGGACTAGCGGGATACCCTACGAGCAGTACTTC.

This chain uses TRBV19 with TRBJ1-1, with D uncertain. Germline V gene data show CDR1 as LNHDA and CDR2 as SQIVND (reference sequence). This CDR3 is 15 amino acids long. Trimming took off 1 base at V and 0 bases at J, with 9 bases between the two ends. DNA of the CDR3: TGTGCCAGTAGTATAGCTCACGGCATGAACACTGAAGCTTTCTTT. This translates into CASSIAHGMNTEAFF.

This rearrangement joins TRBV7-9 to TRBJ2-1; 8 bases agree with TRBD2. This CDR3 contains 17 residues. V was clipped by 5 bases and J by 0 bases; unmatched bases: 9. Germline CDR1 SEHNR, CDR2 FQNEAQ (reference sequence). This CDR3 reads CASSPGRGSSSYNEQFF. In nucleotides, the CDR3 is TGTGCCAGCAGCCCCGGGAGGGGGAGTAGCTCCTACAATGAGCAGTTCTTC.

The rearrangement uses TRBV6-5 and TRBJ1-1; D is undetermined. In germline, CDR1 is MNHEY, CDR2 SVGAGI. The CDR3 has 13 residues. Trimming pared 4 bases from V and 1 base from J, leaving 7 bases between. The CDR3 sequence is CASSLVENTEAFF. In DNA form, the CDR3 reads TGTGCCAGCAGTTTGGTAGAGAACACTGAAGCTTTCTTT.

The chain has TRBV9 and TRBJ1-1, with 10 nucleotides matching TRBD1. The CDR3 extends over 18 amino acids. The germline gives CDR1 SGDLS, CDR2 YYNGEE. With 4 bases clipped from V and 3 bases from J, the junction kept 15 bases outside the gene matches. CDR3 region: CASSTFRDRGKKDTEAFF. CDR3 sequence (DNA): TGTGCCAGCAGCACCTTCCGGGACAGGGGAAAAAAGGACACTGAAGCTTTCTTT.

This sequence joins TRBV4-3 and TRBJ2-7; 8 positions match TRBD2. Trimming cost V 3 bases and J 3 bases; bases outside gene matches: 7. Looked up from germline, CDR1 is LGHNA and CDR2 is YSLEER. This CDR3 is 15 amino acids long. CDR3 in amino acids: CASSQGLAGGYEQYF. CDR3 sequence (DNA): TGCGCCAGCAGCCAGGGACTGGCGGGAGGCTACGAGCAGTACTTC.

CDR3 region: CASSQDLGGEGNEQFF. As DNA, the CDR3 is TGCGCCAGCAGCCAAGATCTCGGGGGAGAGGGCAATGAGCAGTTCTTC. The chain couples TRBV4-3 to TRBJ2-1; the D gene is possibly TRBD2 (6 bases). V lost 0 bases to trimming and J lost 6 bases, with 15 bases between them. The CDR3 is 16 amino acids. Germline lookup yields CDR1 LGHNA and CDR2 YSLEER.

Here the CDR3 DNA reads TGTGCCAGCTCTCGGGGGAGCTCCTACAATGAGCAGTTCTTC. It encodes CASSRGSSYNEQFF. The chain is built from TRBV6-5 and TRBJ2-1; D may be TRBD2 (6 bases). Looked up from germline, CDR1 is MNHEY and CDR2 is SVGAGI. The V and J ends lost 8 bases and 0 bases respectively, with 11 bases between them. This CDR3 comprises 14 residues.

This chain connects TRBV14 to TRBJ2-5, with D maybe TRBD2 (5 bases). Trimming left V 2 bases short and J 10 bases short, with 17 bases between. Germline-derived CDR1 and CDR2 are SGHDN and FVKESK. The CDR3 consists of 14 residues. For the CDR3, the DNA is TGTGCCAGCAGCCAATGGACTTCAGGTGGAGGCCAGTACTTC. Its protein is CASSQWTSGGGQYF.

The V call is TRBV6-1, the J call TRBJ2-7, with TRBD2 matching 11 bases. With 6 bases clipped from V and 2 bases from J, the junction kept 6 bases outside the gene matches. CDR1 is MNHNS, CDR2 SASEGT, per germline. This CDR3 is built from 15 residues. This chain's CDR3 is CASRLLAGVPYEQYF. The CDR3 DNA reads TGTGCCAGCAGGTTACTAGCGGGAGTCCCCTACGAGCAGTACTTC.

CDR3 sequence: CASGEWYF. In nucleotides, the CDR3 is TGTGCCAGCGGGGAGTGGTACTTC. The chain has TRBV7-2 and TRBJ2-5; TRBD2 might be the D (5 bases). Trimming pared 8 bases from V and 13 bases from J, leaving 8 bases between. Per germline, CDR1 SGHTA and CDR2 FQGNSA. There are 8 residues in the CDR3.

In this sample, this clone turned up a few times. The rearrangement links TRBV2 to TRBJ2-3, with D hard to call. The V and J ends lost 3 bases and 3 bases respectively, with 10 bases between them. Germline values: CDR1 SNHLY, CDR2 FYNNEI. The CDR3 has 14 residues. DNA of the CDR3: TGTGCCAGCAGTGAGGCCCGAAATACAGATACGCAGTATTTT. This gives the protein CASSEARNTDTQYF.

The chain combines TRBV6-1 with TRBJ1-4; 7 positions match TRBD1. CDR3 length: 14 residues. Germline values: CDR1 MNHNS, CDR2 SASEGT. V shed 7 bases, J shed 8 bases, and the junction held 10 bases outside the gene matches. CDR3 in amino acids: CASTLWGRGEKLFF. CDR3 nucleotide sequence: TGTGCCAGCACCCTATGGGGCAGGGGGGAAAAACTGTTTTTT.

The rearrangement joins TRBV6-6 to TRBJ2-7; 7 nucleotides match TRBD2. Germline CDR1 is MNHNY and CDR2 is SVGAGI (reference sequence). CDR3 length: 14 residues. The junction had 6 bases not matched to a gene; V was cut back by 6 bases and J by 1 base. The CDR3, as DNA: TGTGCCAGCAGCCCCAGCGGGACGTCCTACGAGCAGTACTTC. Translated, it gives CASSPSGTSYEQYF.

This rearrangement joins TRBV11-2 to TRBJ2-1; 10 bases are a match to TRBD2. The germline CDR1 and CDR2 sequences are SGHAT and FQNNGV. CDR3 length equals 15 residues. Losses at the gene ends were 5 bases for V and 7 bases for J; bases not matched to a gene: 8. CDR3 nucleotide sequence: TGTGCCAGCAGCATAGCGGGAGGAGTTATGAATGAGCAGTTCTTC. It is translated as CASSIAGGVMNEQFF.

The CDR3 reads CASSLGHRETQYF. In DNA, the CDR3 is TGTGCCAGCAGTTTGGGACATAGGGAGACCCAGTACTTC. The rearrangement uses TRBV28 and TRBJ2-5; TRBD1 might be the D (6 bases). Trimming left V 3 bases short and J 5 bases short, with 10 bases between. The CDR3 loop spans 13 amino acids. Germline V gene data show CDR1 as MDHEN and CDR2 as SYDVKM.

The rearrangement joins TRBV27 to TRBJ2-7, with D possibly called TRBD1 or TRBD2 (5 bases each). The germline V gene encodes CDR1 MNHEY and CDR2 SMNVEV (reference sequence). CDR3 length equals 14 residues. V gave up 6 bases and J gave up 2 bases, with 14 bases separating them. This CDR3 is CASSFTGDPYEQYF. CDR3 coding DNA: TGTGCCAGCAGCTTCACCGGGGACCCCTACGAGCAGTACTTC.

The chain joins TRBV6-5 to TRBJ2-7; D is uncertain. Germline CDR1 is MNHEY and CDR2 is SVGAGI. The CDR3 is 14 residues long. Trimming cost V 0 bases and J 4 bases, with 10 bases left between them. The CDR3: CASSYSFGPYEQYF. For the CDR3, the DNA is TGTGCCAGCAGTTACTCTTTCGGACCGTACGAGCAGTACTTC.

This clone was seen a few times. V and J are TRBV7-2 and TRBJ1-2, with no clear D. The ends were cut back, 1 base at V and 2 bases at J, with 2 bases in the middle. CDR1 is SGHTA and CDR2 is FQGNSA in the germline V gene. The CDR3 runs to 12 residues. CDR3 DNA: TGTGCCAGCAGCTTAGGGAACTATGGCTACACCTTC. Protein: CASSLGNYGYTF.

The chain combines TRBV6-5 with TRBJ2-3; 8 positions match TRBD2. Germline CDR1 is MNHEY and CDR2 is SVGAGI. The junction had 8 bases not matched to a gene; V was cut back by 7 bases and J by 2 bases. The CDR3 runs to 15 residues. The CDR3 loop reads CASNFGTRVTDTQYF. For the CDR3, the DNA is TGTGCCAGCAACTTCGGGACTAGGGTCACAGATACGCAGTATTTT.

Only a few counts were recorded for this clone. The rearrangement links TRBV7-9 to TRBJ2-7; D is uncertain. The V and J ends lost 1 base and 7 bases respectively, with 8 bases between them. From germline, CDR1 is SEHNR and CDR2 FQNEAQ (reference sequence). This CDR3 is built from 12 residues. Here the CDR3 DNA reads TGTGCCAGCAGCTTAGGAGTAAAGGAGCAGTACTTC. Translated: CASSLGVKEQYF.

This sequence joins TRBV19 and TRBJ2-2, with D hard to call. The CDR3 length is 15 residues. V was pared by 3 bases and J by 2 bases, with 10 bases between. Germline V CDR1 and CDR2: LNHDA, SQIVND (reference sequence). CDR3: CASSMETRNTGELFF. CDR3 DNA: TGTGCCAGTAGTATGGAGACTCGAAACACCGGGGAGCTGTTTTTT. The whole variable domain, filled in from reference TRBV19 and TRBJ2-2, reads DGGITQSPKYLFRKEGQNVTLSCEQNLNHDAMYWYRQDPGQGLRLIYYSQIVNDFQKGDIAEGYSVSREKKESFPLTVTSAQKNPTAFYLCASSMETRNTGELFFGEGSRLTVL.

This clone was detected only once. V gene TRBV27 combines with J gene TRBJ2-7; D uncertain. The V and J ends lost 2 bases and 7 bases respectively, with 15 bases between them. The CDR3 consists of 14 residues. Germline CDR1 is MNHEY and CDR2 is SMNVEV (reference sequence). CDR3 residues: CASSLGDTFREQYF. The CDR3 DNA is TGTGCCAGCAGTTTAGGTGACACATTCCGGGAGCAGTACTTC.

This chain joins TRBV6-5 and TRBJ1-6, with a tentative D call TRBD1 (6 bases). The CDR3 sequence is 16 residues long. The germline V gene has CDR1 MNHEY and CDR2 SVGAGI. Between the trimmed V and J ends, which lost 0 bases and 9 bases, there was a span of 15 bases. The CDR3 region has the DNA TGTGCCAGCAGTTACTCCCCCGGGGGAGGGGGTTCACCCCTCCACTTT. It encodes CASSYSPGGGGSPLHF.